This T cell receptor (beta chain) was sequenced during a study of yellow fever vaccine responses in identical twins. Worth noting for this clonotype: The target antigen is unknown.

TCRdb analysed the RT-PCR reads with MiXCR anew, one entry per CDR3 protein. Among thousands of distinct CDR3 sequences listed, around 86% were seen once. V lost 4 bases to trimming and J lost 3 bases, with 9 bases between them. The length of the CDR3 is 13 residues. CDR1 SSHAT and CDR2 FNYEAQ come from the germline V gene (reference sequence). Study observations and caveats: Twins' vaccine T cell responses reportedly seemed partly convergent and partly personalized.

This receptor was identified in a woman younger than 35 who received the yellow fever vaccine. The rearrangement joins TRBV7-7 to TRBJ1-1; no clear D. The sample was T cells from blood (PBMCs), unsorted or a sorted subset (not recorded which), taken before or after yellow fever vaccination (not recorded which). CDR3 loop: CASSSQRDTEAFF. The CDR3 DNA follows: TGTGCCAGCAGCTCTCAGAGGGACACTGAAGCTTTCTTT.